Below are 12 T cell receptor beta chains sequenced from a single sample in a study of cytomegalovirus exposure and HLA in healthy donors. The data were produced by immunoSEQ multiplex PCR, yet TCRdb's version contains in-frame clones alone and is incomplete. The data show some 140,000 clones, about 86% seen once. The sequencing sample was made of PBMCs. Receptors were obtained from a man between 18 and 29 years old in good health and CMV-seronegative.

The DNA for the CDR3 is TGCGCCAGCAGCCAAGTGGACTTGGGACTAGCGTACTCCGAGCAGTACTTC. It translates to CASSQVDLGLAYSEQYF. The genes are TRBV4-1 and TRBJ2-7; TRBD2 aligns across 10 bases. From germline, CDR1 is MGHRA and CDR2 YSYEKL. The CDR3 is made up of 17 amino acids. V was clipped by 1 base and J by 6 bases; unmatched bases: 12.

This clone was recorded only once. This chain links TRBV7-9 with TRBJ1-2; D gene uncertain. The CDR3 consists of 13 residues. V was cut by 0 bases and J by 6 bases, with 8 bases left in between. In germline, CDR1 is SEHNR, CDR2 FQNEAQ (reference sequence). CDR3 nucleotides: TGTGCCAGCAGCTTAGCGCGAGGGAATGGCTACACCTTC. Translated: CASSLARGNGYTF.

This clone was seen only once. The genes are TRBV30 and TRBJ2-7, with TRBD2 identical over 8 bases. In germline, CDR1 is GTSNPN, CDR2 SVGIG (reference sequence). The CDR3 runs 13 residues. Trimming removed 3 bases from V and 7 bases from J; junction bases left unmatched: 8. The CDR3 DNA is TGTGCCTGGAGCGGGAGGGCCAGCAGGGAGCAGTACTTC. Translating gives CAWSGRASREQYF.

V gene TRBV19 combines with J gene TRBJ1-5; D might be TRBD1 (6 bases). Germline V lookup: CDR1 LNHDA, CDR2 SQIVND (reference sequence). The CDR3 is 17 residues long. V was pared by 5 bases and J by 7 bases, with 24 bases between. The CDR3 DNA sequence: TGTGCCAGTAGTTCCTTGGGGGCAGGGAGTGTTGGACAGCCCCAGCATTTT. Its protein is CASSSLGAGSVGQPQHF.

This chain links TRBV19 with TRBJ2-3, with no clear D. This CDR3 region has 12 residues. Germline values: CDR1 LNHDA, CDR2 SQIVND (reference sequence). Trimming pared 5 bases from V and 3 bases from J, leaving 6 bases between. The CDR3 nucleotides are TGTGCCAGTAGTGCGAGAACAGATACGCAGTATTTT. Protein: CASSARTDTQYF.

J is TRBJ2-7 and V is TRBV5-3; TRBD1 agrees at 10 bases. TRBV5-3 is designated an ORF whose function remains uncertain. V was pared by 4 bases and J by 4 bases, with 11 bases of the junction left unmatched. The length of the CDR3 is 16 residues. The CDR3 DNA sequence: TGTGCCAGAAGCCCCAAGGGGGGACAGGGGCTTTACGAGCAGTACTTC. This translates into CARSPKGGQGLYEQYF.

A word on this clone: Other DNA sequences from this sample encode an identical CDR3 as well. This chain links TRBV11-2 with TRBJ2-7; 13 bases are a match to TRBD2. The CDR3 runs 16 residues. V trimming: 4 bases; J trimming: 1 base; junction bases outside the gene matches: 4. Germline V CDR1 and CDR2: SGHAT, FQNNGV. CDR3 sequence (DNA): TGTGCCAGCAGCTCCCCGGGACTAGCGGGATCCTACGAGCAGTACTTC. Its translation: CASSSPGLAGSYEQYF.

This clone occurred once. This chain joins TRBV7-2 and TRBJ2-7; D is perhaps TRBD1 (6 bases). CDR1 is SGHTA, CDR2 FQGNSA, per germline. The CDR3 is made up of 15 amino acids. Trimming cost V 0 bases and J 6 bases, with 15 bases left between them. For the CDR3, the DNA is TGTGCCAGCAGCTTAGCGGGGGCCGCGGCGGGCGAGCAGTACTTC. It codes for CASSLAGAAAGEQYF.

The chain uses TRBV19 and TRBJ2-7, with 11 bases identical to TRBD2. CDR3 length: 18 amino acids. Germline-derived CDR1 and CDR2 are LNHDA and SQIVND (reference sequence). J gave up 2 bases and V 4 bases, and 13 bases lay outside the gene matches. The CDR3 DNA reads TGTGCCAGTAGTACGGATCGTTCTAGCGGGGGGAGGCCCTACGAGCAGTACTTC. This gives the protein CASSTDRSSGGRPYEQYF.

V usage is TRBV7-9 and J usage is TRBJ2-2; possible D gene TRBD1, 6 bases. Germline V gene data show CDR1 as SEHNR and CDR2 as FQNEAQ (reference sequence). The CDR3 spans 15 residues. The germline V and J ends were trimmed by 5 bases and 2 bases, with 12 bases remaining between them. CDR3 coding DNA: TGTGCCAGCAGCGCCAAACAGGGAAACACCGGGGAGCTGTTTTTT. Translating it yields CASSAKQGNTGELFF.

This clone was seen a single time. CDR3 nucleotide sequence: TGTGCCAGCAGCCAAGGTCTGTTGGGCACCGAGCAGTACTTC. Translation: CASSQGLLGTEQYF. The chain recombines TRBV4-2 with TRBJ2-7; no reliable D call. Germline CDR1 and CDR2: LGHNA and YNFKEQ. The CDR3 is 14 residues long. V shed 1 base and J shed 6 bases, with 13 bases lying between them.

The chain has TRBV28 and TRBJ1-1; TRBD1 agrees at 9 bases. Germline CDR1 and CDR2: MDHEN and SYDVKM. CDR3 length: 14 residues. The J segment lost 4 bases and the V segment lost 6 bases, leaving 6 bases of the junction unmatched. The chain's CDR3 is CASRQRTGVTEAFF. The CDR3 DNA reads TGTGCCAGCAGACAAAGGACAGGGGTCACTGAAGCTTTCTTT.